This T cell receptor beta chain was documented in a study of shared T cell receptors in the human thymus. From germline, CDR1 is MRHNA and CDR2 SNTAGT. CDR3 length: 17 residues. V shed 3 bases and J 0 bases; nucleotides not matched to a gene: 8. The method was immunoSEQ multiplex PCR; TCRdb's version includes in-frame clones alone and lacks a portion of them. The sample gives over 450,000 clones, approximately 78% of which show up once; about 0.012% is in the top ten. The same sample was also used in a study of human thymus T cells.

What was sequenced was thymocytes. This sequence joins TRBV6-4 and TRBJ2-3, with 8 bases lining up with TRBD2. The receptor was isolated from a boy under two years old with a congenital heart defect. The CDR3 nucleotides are TGTGCCAGCAGTGAAAGTGGTACTAGCGGTAGCACAGATACGCAGTATTTT. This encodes CASSESGTSGSTDTQYF.